The 10 T cell receptor beta chains presented below share a single source sample, sequenced in a study of blood T cell repertoires in COVID-19. The data were produced by immunoSEQ multiplex PCR, yet TCRdb's version contains in-frame clones alone and is incomplete. The sample includes around 300,000 clones, more than 70% seen only once; the top ten take 1.5% to 2%. The specimen was peripheral blood. The receptors were gathered from a woman aged 25 to 39 with COVID-19, enrolled during active disease.

In its sample, this clone was seen once. V gene TRBV7-9 combines with J gene TRBJ1-3, with D unclear. Germline CDR1 SEHNR, CDR2 FQNEAQ (reference sequence). CDR3 size: 16 residues. The V and J ends lost 4 bases and 3 bases respectively, with 16 bases between them. CDR3 sequence (DNA): TGTGCCAGCAGCTCAAAGTATAGGGAGAGTGGAAACACCATATATTTT. Encoded protein: CASSSKYRESGNTIYF. Supplemented by reference TRBV7-9 and TRBJ1-3, the full variable domain reads DTGVSQNPRHKITKRGQNVTFRCDPISEHNRLYWYRQTLGQGPEFLTYFQNEAQLEKSRLLSDRFSAERPKGSFSTLEIQRTEQGDSAMYLCASSSKYRESGNTIYFGEGSWLTVV.

V usage is TRBV7-8 and J usage is TRBJ1-4, with TRBD1 identical over 7 bases. The CDR3 covers 16 residues. Germline CDR1 and CDR2: SGHVS and FQNEAQ. Trimming at V came to 5 bases and at J to 0 bases, leaving 6 bases not matched to a gene. The CDR3 here is CASSLQTGATNEKLFF. For the CDR3, the DNA is TGTGCCAGCAGCCTTCAAACAGGGGCAACTAATGAAAAACTGTTTTTT.

The chain links TRBV11-2 to TRBJ1-2; D unresolved. V lost 3 bases and J 7 bases, leaving 12 bases between the germline ends. The CDR3 is made up of 13 amino acids. CDR1 and CDR2 (germline): SGHAT, FQNNGV. CDR3 sequence (DNA): TGTGCCAGCAGCTTTGGGTTTTCAGGTGGCTACACCTTC. Encoded protein: CASSFGFSGGYTF.

The chain combines TRBV4-2 with TRBJ2-2; TRBD1 aligns across 8 bases. In germline, CDR1 is LGHNA, CDR2 YNFKEQ. This CDR3 spans 17 amino acids. Losses at the gene ends were 0 bases for V and 0 bases for J; bases not matched to a gene: 3. In DNA, the CDR3 is TGTGCCAGCAGCCAAGACAGGGGGCGGTCGAACACCGGGGAGCTGTTTTTT. It codes for CASSQDRGRSNTGELFF.

The rearrangement joins TRBV28 to TRBJ1-5; D is uncertain. The CDR3 length is 15 residues. V lost 6 bases and J lost 2, with 14 bases in between. Germline lookup yields CDR1 MDHEN and CDR2 SYDVKM. Here the CDR3 DNA reads TGTGCCAGCAGCACGCGAGGGCGAGGCAATCAGCCCCAGCATTTT. Translating gives CASSTRGRGNQPQHF.

The CDR3 DNA reads TGTGCCAGCAGTCCGGACGGGATTCTTCTCGGAGATCAGCCCCAGCATTTT. Translated: CASSPDGILLGDQPQHF. The J gene is TRBJ1-5, the V gene TRBV28; D gene ambiguous. The CDR3 runs to 17 residues. Trimming pared 5 bases from V and 5 bases from J, leaving 22 bases between. CDR1 and CDR2 from the germline V gene are MDHEN and SYDVKM.

The chain joins TRBV6-2 or TRBV6-3 to TRBJ1-2; D is possibly TRBD1 (6 bases). Deletions cut 6 bases from V and 3 bases from J, with 14 bases between. The CDR3 sequence is 14 residues long. Germline CDR1 is MNHEY and CDR2 is SVGEGT. The CDR3 DNA is TGTGCCAGCAGCCGAGGTACAGGGTACTATGGCTACACCTTC. As protein: CASSRGTGYYGYTF.

The chain recombines TRBV18 with TRBJ2-1, with D possibly matching TRBD2 (5 bases). Germline CDR1 is KGHSH and CDR2 is LQKENI. CDR3 length: 15 residues. The germline V and J ends were trimmed by 5 bases and 0 bases, with 11 bases remaining between them. CDR3 DNA: TGTGCCAGCTCAAGCTTAGGGAGCTCCTACAATGAGCAGTTCTTC. Its translation: CASSSLGSSYNEQFF.

V usage is TRBV9 and J usage is TRBJ1-1; a weak D match, TRBD1 (5 bases). The CDR3 sequence is 16 residues long. Germline V lookup: CDR1 SGDLS, CDR2 YYNGEE. V dropped 3 bases and J dropped 0 bases, with 15 bases sitting between them. This chain's CDR3 is CASSARHGGVNTEAFF. The DNA for the CDR3 is TGTGCCAGCAGCGCCAGACATGGAGGGGTGAACACTGAAGCTTTCTTT.

The V call is TRBV7-2, the J call TRBJ1-2; 10 bases are a match to TRBD1. V shed 5 bases, J shed 6 bases, and the junction held 12 bases outside the gene matches. CDR3 length: 16 amino acids. Germline V CDR1 and CDR2: SGHTA, FQGNSA. The CDR3 loop is CASSPRWDRGKNGYTF. The CDR3 coding sequence is TGTGCCAGCAGCCCACGGTGGGACAGGGGAAAGAATGGCTACACCTTC.